These 25 T cell receptor beta chains originate from one sample sequenced in a study of radiotherapy plus CTLA-4 blockade in lung cancer. The assay was immunoSEQ multiplex PCR, and TCRdb's table has in-frame clones only and misses some. Of roughly 98,000 clones listed, about 81% were seen once; the top ten hold roughly 3.5%. This specimen consisted of peripheral blood, obtained from a patient treated with radiotherapy plus ipilimumab. The source of these receptors is a human donor with non-small cell lung cancer who had a partial response to radiotherapy plus ipilimumab.

The V gene is TRBV27, the J gene TRBJ1-1; D may be TRBD1 (5 bases). V was trimmed by 4 bases and J by 3 bases, leaving 12 bases between them. The germline V gene encodes CDR1 MNHEY and CDR2 SMNVEV (reference sequence). CDR3 length equals 14 residues. CDR3 sequence reads: CASSYGSGDTEAFF. In nucleotides, the CDR3 is TGTGCCAGCAGTTATGGGTCGGGGGACACTGAAGCTTTCTTT.

The chain uses TRBV18 and TRBJ2-1; a possible D gene is TRBD2 (7 bases). CDR1 and CDR2 from the germline V gene are KGHSH and LQKENI. The CDR3 has 13 residues. V gave up 2 bases and J gave up 8 bases, with 10 bases separating them. The CDR3, as DNA: TGTGCCAGCTCACCAGGGGGGGCGGATGAGCAGTTCTTC. Protein sequence: CASSPGGADEQFF.

The rearrangement links TRBV28 to TRBJ2-3, with 8 bases lining up with TRBD2. The CDR3 totals 15 residues. The germline V gene encodes CDR1 MDHEN and CDR2 SYDVKM. V shed 6 bases and J 2 bases; nucleotides not matched to a gene: 7. The CDR3 sequence: CASRQLAAYTDTQYF. The CDR3 DNA is TGTGCCAGCAGACAACTAGCGGCTTACACAGATACGCAGTATTTT.

V and J are TRBV5-1 and TRBJ2-3; 11 bases match TRBD2. The ends lost 0 bases at V and 2 bases at J; junction bases unmatched: 2. Germline CDR1 SGHRS, CDR2 YFSETQ. The CDR3 loop spans 16 amino acids. CDR3 DNA: TGCGCCAGCAGCTTGGTACTAGCGGGAGTCACAGATACGCAGTATTTT. Protein sequence: CASSLVLAGVTDTQYF.

This sequence joins TRBV2 and TRBJ2-5, with TRBD2 matching 16 bases. CDR1 is SNHLY and CDR2 is FYNNEI in the germline V gene. This CDR3 region has 14 residues. V dropped 8 bases and J dropped 13; count of bases not matched to a gene: 10. DNA for the CDR3: TGTGCCAGCGGGGGGGGACTAGCGGGAGGGATCGTGTACTTC. Translating gives CASGGGLAGGIVYF.

J is TRBJ1-4 and V is TRBV6-1; D gene ambiguous. CDR1 is MNHNS and CDR2 is SASEGT in the germline V gene. This CDR3 is built from 13 residues. Trimming removed 6 bases from V and 8 bases from J, with 13 bases in between. For the CDR3, the DNA is TGTGCCAGCAGCCTAAGGCCACAGGAAAAACTGTTTTTT. Encoded protein: CASSLRPQEKLFF.

The chain carries TRBV5-8 and TRBJ2-3; TRBD1 might be the D (7 bases). Per germline, CDR1 SGHTS and CDR2 YDEGEE. CDR3 length equals 15 residues. Trimming removed 0 bases at V and 6 bases at J, with 14 bases between. The CDR3 is CASSLERQGGDTQYF. In DNA form, the CDR3 reads TGTGCCAGCAGCTTGGAGAGGCAGGGGGGCGATACGCAGTATTTT.

V gene TRBV19 combines with J gene TRBJ2-7; 14 bases map to TRBD2. V dropped 8 bases and J dropped 3; count of bases not matched to a gene: 12. The germline V gene encodes CDR1 LNHDA and CDR2 SQIVND (reference sequence). The CDR3 spans 17 residues. The CDR3 here is CASAPSRTSGRYYEQYF. CDR3 nucleotides: TGTGCCAGTGCCCCCTCTCGGACTAGCGGGAGGTACTACGAGCAGTACTTC.

The rearrangement links TRBV11-2 to TRBJ2-4; tentative D call: TRBD1 (7 bases). V lost 1 base, J lost 8 bases, and 12 bases lay in between. Per the germline V gene, CDR1 is SGHAT and CDR2 is FQNNGV. This CDR3 spans 14 amino acids. DNA of the CDR3: TGTGCCAGCAGCTTAGGGGCAGGGGGGTACATTCAGTACTTC. Translated: CASSLGAGGYIQYF.

The sample holds a few counts of this clone. J is TRBJ1-3 and V is TRBV19, with 8 bases matching TRBD1. There are 15 residues in the CDR3. CDR1 is LNHDA and CDR2 is SQIVND in the germline V gene (reference sequence). V gave up 6 bases and J gave up 4 bases; unmatched junction bases: 8. CDR3 residues: CASSPGQAGGNTIYF. CDR3 nucleotides: TGTGCCAGTAGCCCGGGACAGGCTGGGGGAAACACCATATATTTT.

This chain links TRBV20-1 with TRBJ1-1, with no clear D. This CDR3 region has 9 residues. The germline CDR1 and CDR2 sequences are DFQATT and SNEGSKA (reference sequence). The V end lost 7 bases, the J end lost 3 bases, and 3 bases lay between the germline ends. The CDR3 is CSVDTEAFF. CDR3 DNA: TGCAGTGTAGACACTGAAGCTTTCTTT.

The rearrangement joins TRBV6-5 to TRBJ2-1; D is uncertain. With 5 bases removed from V and 7 bases from J, the gap between germline ends came to 9 bases. Germline loops: CDR1 MNHEY, CDR2 SVGAGI. This CDR3 has 12 residues. This CDR3 reads CASSPAGNEQFF. The DNA for the CDR3 is TGTGCCAGCAGTCCCGCAGGAAATGAGCAGTTCTTC.

Written as DNA, the CDR3 is TGTGCCAGCAGTGGGGGGGGGCTGAGCTGGGACGAGCAGTACTTC. The encoded protein is CASSGGGLSWDEQYF. The chain employs TRBV25-1 and TRBJ2-7; the D gene is possibly TRBD2 (7 bases). CDR3 length: 15 residues. The V end was cut by 4 bases, the J end by 5 bases, with 18 bases between. The germline V gene has CDR1 MGHDK and CDR2 SYGVNS.

V gene TRBV6-6 combines with J gene TRBJ1-5, with D uncertain. This CDR3 region has 14 residues. The V end was cut by 0 bases, the J end by 9 bases, with 12 bases between. In germline, CDR1 is MNHNY, CDR2 SVGAGI (reference sequence). The CDR3, as DNA: TGTGCCAGCAGTTACTCGAGGGCGAGAAGGCCCCAGCATTTT. Translation: CASSYSRARRPQHF.

The table lists this clone with a count of one. The chain uses TRBV7-9 and TRBJ1-2; D possibly corresponds to TRBD1 (5 bases). CDR1 and CDR2 from the germline V gene are SEHNR and FQNEAQ (reference sequence). Trimming took 5 bases from V and 4 from J, leaving 8 bases between them. The CDR3 contains 12 residues. The CDR3 loop is CASSPDSYGYTF. The CDR3, as DNA: TGTGCCAGCAGCCCCGACAGCTATGGCTACACCTTC.

The chain joins TRBV5-1 to TRBJ2-7; 7 bases align to TRBD1. The CDR3 covers 15 residues. J gave up 0 bases and V 4 bases, and 7 bases lay outside the gene matches. CDR1 is SGHRS and CDR2 is YFSETQ in the germline V gene. The CDR3: CASSPVTGSSYEQYF. CDR3 nucleotide sequence: TGCGCCAGCAGCCCGGTGACAGGGAGCTCCTACGAGCAGTACTTC.

This chain links TRBV6-1 with TRBJ2-1, with D perhaps matching TRBD1 (6 bases). Trimming shortened V by 8 bases and J by 2 bases, and 16 bases separated the two germline ends. The germline V gene has CDR1 MNHNS and CDR2 SASEGT. The CDR3 covers 15 residues. The CDR3 nucleotides read TGTGCCAGCCTCTCGACAGGCCCTACCTACAATGAGCAGTTCTTC. It specifies CASLSTGPTYNEQFF.

The sample holds one count of this clone. The chain joins TRBV18 to TRBJ2-1; the match to TRBD2 covers 11 bases. Germline CDR1 and CDR2: KGHSH and LQKENI. The V and J ends lost 5 bases and 0 bases, in that order; junction bases with no gene match: 6. This CDR3 comprises 17 residues. The DNA for the CDR3 is TGTGCCAGCTCAGGCACTAGCGGGGGAAGCTCCTACAATGAGCAGTTCTTC. It translates to CASSGTSGGSSYNEQFF.

The rearrangement joins TRBV19 to TRBJ2-4; maybe TRBD1 (6 bases). V lost 4 bases, J lost 4 bases, and 17 bases lay in between. The germline V gene has CDR1 LNHDA and CDR2 SQIVND (reference sequence). The CDR3 is made up of 16 amino acids. The CDR3 is CASSKNDRTTKNIQYF. The CDR3 DNA reads TGTGCCAGTAGTAAGAACGACAGGACCACTAAAAACATTCAGTACTTC.

J is TRBJ1-2 and V is TRBV27; 8 bases are a match to TRBD1. Germline CDR1 reads MNHEY; CDR2 reads SMNVEV (reference sequence). This CDR3 has 16 amino acids. The V and J ends lost 6 bases and 0 bases, in that order; junction bases with no gene match: 9. CDR3 sequence: CASSLRGPIANYGYTF. The CDR3 DNA is TGTGCCAGCAGCCTCAGGGGGCCCATCGCTAACTATGGCTACACCTTC.

The V gene is TRBV28, the J gene TRBJ2-3; D perhaps matches TRBD2 (6 bases). The V and J ends lost 5 bases and 3 bases respectively, with 21 bases between them. Germline CDR1 reads MDHEN; CDR2 reads SYDVKM. This CDR3 contains 17 residues. CDR3 in DNA: TGTGCCAGCAGTCTCATAGGGACTTACCCTGTGACAGATACGCAGTATTTT. It specifies CASSLIGTYPVTDTQYF.

This clone was recorded once. This chain uses TRBV18 with TRBJ1-1, with D unresolved. The CDR3 has 15 amino acids. Per the germline V gene, CDR1 is KGHSH and CDR2 is LQKENI. Trimming removed 3 bases at V and 3 bases at J, with 14 bases between. DNA for the CDR3: TGTGCCAGCTCACCTCTCTCAAGCGCGTACACTGAAGCTTTCTTT. This codes for CASSPLSSAYTEAFF.

The gene calls are TRBV27 and TRBJ1-1; unclear D gene. Per germline, CDR1 MNHEY and CDR2 SMNVEV (reference sequence). The CDR3 has 15 residues. The V gene lost 3 bases and the J gene lost 2 bases, with 13 bases spanning the gap. In DNA form, the CDR3 reads TGTGCCAGCAGTTTTTTTGCAGGCTCAAACACTGAAGCTTTCTTT. Translated: CASSFFAGSNTEAFF.

The chain couples TRBV15 to TRBJ1-4; 9 bases fit TRBD1. Trimming removed 1 base from V and 6 bases from J; junction bases left unmatched: 6. Germline V gene sequence: CDR1 LNHNV, CDR2 YYDKDF (reference sequence). The CDR3 loop spans 16 amino acids. The CDR3 DNA is TGTGCCACCAGCAGAGCCAACAGGGGGCGGGATGAAAAACTGTTTTTT. This codes for CATSRANRGRDEKLFF.

The V call is TRBV6-6, the J call TRBJ1-2; D gene unclear. Trimming took off 4 bases at V and 8 bases at J, with 17 bases between the two ends. From germline, CDR1 is MNHNY and CDR2 SVGAGI (reference sequence). The CDR3 totals 14 residues. CDR3 bases: TGTGCCAGCAGTTTACTCCGGGAAGGCGGAGGCTACACCTTC. Its translation is CASSLLREGGGYTF.